These 21 T cell receptor beta chains share one sample of origin, sequenced in a study of blood T cell repertoires in COVID-19. Data came from immunoSEQ multiplex PCR; TCRdb stores just in-frame clones and leaves some out. Among about 360,000 clones listed, roughly 86% were seen once. Source material: PBMCs or T cells enriched from blood (not recorded which). The receptor source for this set is a young man who had recovered from COVID-19.

The J gene is TRBJ2-1, the V gene TRBV13; 8 bases fit TRBD1. Germline CDR1 and CDR2: PRHDT and FYEKMQ (reference sequence). CDR3 size: 13 residues. Trimming removed 6 bases from V and 7 bases from J; junction bases left unmatched: 5. The CDR3 DNA reads TGTGCCAGCAGACGGACAGGGAAGAATGAGCAGTTCTTC. This sequence encodes CASRRTGKNEQFF.

CDR3 in amino acids: CASSELAGELNEQFF. DNA for the CDR3: TGTGCCAGCTCAGAACTAGCGGGGGAACTCAATGAGCAGTTCTTC. The chain couples TRBV18 to TRBJ2-1, with 11 bases that match TRBD2. Germline CDR1 KGHSH, CDR2 LQKENI. Trimming at V came to 5 bases and at J to 6 bases, leaving 6 bases not matched to a gene. This CDR3 has 15 amino acids.

The CDR3 here is CATATEETQYF. Here the CDR3 DNA reads TGTGCCACCGCGACAGAAGAGACCCAGTACTTC. V usage is TRBV24-1 and J usage is TRBJ2-5; possible D gene TRBD1, 5 bases. The germline V gene has CDR1 KGHDR and CDR2 SFDVKD. Trimming pared 9 bases from V and 3 bases from J, leaving 7 bases between. The CDR3 contains 11 residues.

This clone showed up just a few times. The chain joins TRBV19 to TRBJ1-5, with 7 nucleotides matching TRBD1. The CDR3 contains 15 residues. V dropped 5 bases and J dropped 4; count of bases not matched to a gene: 8. Germline CDR1 is LNHDA and CDR2 is SQIVND (reference sequence). Here the CDR3 DNA reads TGTGCCAGTAGTCTACGGGACAGTAGAAATCAGCCCCAGCATTTT. Translation: CASSLRDSRNQPQHF. The whole variable domain, filled in from reference TRBV19 and TRBJ1-5, reads DGGITQSPKYLFRKEGQNVTLSCEQNLNHDAMYWYRQDPGQGLRLIYYSQIVNDFQKGDIAEGYSVSREKKESFPLTVTSAQKNPTAFYLCASSLRDSRNQPQHFGDGTRLSIL.

The chain is built from TRBV7-9 and TRBJ2-1; 9 bases line up with TRBD2. Germline assignment: CDR1 SEHNR and CDR2 FQNEAQ (reference sequence). V lost 3 bases to trimming and J lost 12 bases; unmatched junction nucleotides: 12. The CDR3 consists of 15 residues. Written as DNA, the CDR3 is TGTGCCAGCAGCTTTAGCGGGGGAACGGGTGGCGTGCAGTTCTTC. Protein: CASSFSGGTGGVQFF.

The chain combines TRBV5-4 with TRBJ2-2; tentatively, D is TRBD1 (6 bases). Trimming removed 3 bases at V and 5 bases at J, with 17 bases between. CDR1 is SGHNT and CDR2 is YYREEE in the germline V gene (reference sequence). The length of the CDR3 is 16 residues. CDR3 protein: CASSSLLGAGTGELFF. The CDR3 nucleotides read TGTGCCAGCAGCTCACTCCTGGGGGCTGGAACCGGGGAGCTGTTTTTT.

This rearrangement joins TRBV4-1 to TRBJ2-5, with a tentative D call TRBD1 (6 bases). The V gene's germline CDR1 is MGHRA and CDR2 YSYEKL. Trimming removed 0 bases at V and 7 bases at J, with 12 bases between. The CDR3 length is 14 residues. CDR3 DNA: TGCGCCAGCAGCCAAGAGTCAGGGGAAGGGACCCAGTACTTC. Amino acids: CASSQESGEGTQYF.

The chain is built from TRBV19 and TRBJ1-5, with D perhaps matching TRBD1 (6 bases). Trimming cost V 7 bases and J 2 bases, with 15 bases left between them. The CDR3 sequence is 15 residues long. Germline CDR1 and CDR2: LNHDA and SQIVND (reference sequence). The CDR3 nucleotides are TGTGCCAGTAATTGGGACACCAAGGGCAATCAGCCCCAGCATTTT. It translates to CASNWDTKGNQPQHF.

The chain joins TRBV12-3 or TRBV12-4 to TRBJ2-7, with 10 nucleotides matching TRBD1. The CDR3 length is 13 residues. J lost 2 bases, V lost 8 bases, and 3 bases had no gene match. CDR3 in amino acids: CASLGQGAYEQYF. Here the CDR3 DNA reads TGTGCCAGCCTCGGACAGGGGGCCTACGAGCAGTACTTC.

For this clone: At one end the junction does not follow the germline gene, possibly because of a read error. V is TRBV11-2 and J is TRBJ2-7, with D tentatively TRBD2 (6 bases). The germline CDR1 and CDR2 sequences are SGHAT and FQNNGV. There are 11 residues in the CDR3. The CDR3 sequence: CASSLGGTWYF. The CDR3, as DNA: TGTGCCAGCAGTTTAGGCGGGACTTGGTACTTC. Supplemented by reference TRBV11-2 and TRBJ2-7, the full variable domain reads EAGVAQSPRYKIIEKRQSVAFWCNPISGHATLYWYQQILGQGPKLLIQFQNNGVVDDSQLPKDRFSAERLKGVDSTLKIQPAKLEDSAVYLCASSLGGTWYFGPGTRLTVT.

This rearrangement joins TRBV12-3 or TRBV12-4 to TRBJ1-1; 9 bases are a match to TRBD1. J lost 4 bases, V lost 4 bases, and 1 base had no gene match. The length of the CDR3 is 13 residues. CDR3 sequence: CASSWTGVTEAFF. The CDR3 coding sequence is TGTGCCAGCAGTTGGACAGGGGTCACTGAAGCTTTCTTT.

This chain uses TRBV2 with TRBJ2-3; 9 positions agree with TRBD1. Germline V gene data show CDR1 as SNHLY and CDR2 as FYNNEI. V trimming: 3 bases; J trimming: 4 bases; junction bases outside the gene matches: 5. The CDR3 has 15 residues. The CDR3 region has the DNA TGTGCCAGCAGTGACCTGGGACAGGGAGCAGATACGCAGTATTTT. Translation: CASSDLGQGADTQYF.

The gene calls are TRBV7-9 and TRBJ1-4, with D perhaps matching TRBD1 (5 bases). Looked up from germline, CDR1 is SEHNR and CDR2 is FQNEAQ (reference sequence). V gave up 1 base and J gave up 8 bases, with 14 bases separating them. The CDR3 contains 15 residues. DNA for the CDR3: TGTGCCAGCAGCTTAGTAGACCGCTCAGGGGAAAAACTGTTTTTT. It encodes CASSLVDRSGEKLFF.

This chain joins TRBV6-2 or TRBV6-3 and TRBJ2-7, with 9 bases matching TRBD1. The V and J ends lost 2 bases and 3 bases, in that order; junction bases with no gene match: 8. The CDR3 spans 16 residues. Germline V gene data show CDR1 as MNHEY and CDR2 as SVGEGT. CDR3 DNA: TGTGCCAGCAGTTACAGCTCCCCGGGACAGGGCTACGAGCAGTACTTC. It encodes CASSYSSPGQGYEQYF.

This chain joins TRBV10-1 and TRBJ1-5; TRBD1 matches at 7 bases. The V segment lost 10 bases and the J segment 3 bases; nucleotides outside the gene matches: 12. The CDR3 sequence is 15 residues long. Germline values: CDR1 WNHNN, CDR2 SYGVQD (reference sequence). The CDR3 loop reads CATRQGLHVNQPQHF. The DNA of the CDR3 is TGCGCCACCCGACAGGGCCTCCACGTCAATCAGCCCCAGCATTTT.

The J gene is TRBJ2-1, the V gene TRBV7-2; D unresolved. Germline V lookup: CDR1 SGHTA, CDR2 FQGNSA. V was trimmed by 2 bases and J by 1 base, leaving 9 bases between them. This CDR3 is 15 amino acids long. DNA of the CDR3: TGTGCCAGCAGCTTACGCGGTCTTTCCTACAATGAGCAGTTCTTC. The encoded protein is CASSLRGLSYNEQFF.

This clone was seen more than once but under ten times. V gene TRBV19 combines with J gene TRBJ1-1; D remains unclear. Trimming took 5 bases from V and 6 from J, leaving 19 bases between them. Germline V gene lookup returns CDR1 LNHDA and CDR2 SQIVND (reference sequence). The CDR3 is 15 amino acids. CDR3 amino acids: CASSPLGGLWAEAFF. CDR3 DNA: TGTGCCAGTAGTCCACTTGGAGGGCTATGGGCTGAAGCTTTCTTT.

The CDR3 protein is CASSVGSGNQPQHF. CDR3 coding DNA: TGTGCCAGTAGTGTGGGTTCGGGGAATCAGCCCCAGCATTTT. The genes are TRBV19 and TRBJ1-5, with D uncertain. The germline V gene has CDR1 LNHDA and CDR2 SQIVND (reference sequence). The CDR3 runs 14 residues. Trimming cost V 5 bases and J 4 bases, with 12 bases left between them.

V usage is TRBV11-2 and J usage is TRBJ2-5, with 8 bases matching TRBD2. This CDR3 has 16 residues. Germline CDR1 is SGHAT and CDR2 is FQNNGV. V was clipped by 1 base and J by 4 bases; unmatched bases: 8. Here the CDR3 DNA reads TGTGCCAGCAGCTTAGCCAGCGGGGGAACACTAGAGACCCAGTACTTC. Amino acid sequence: CASSLASGGTLETQYF.

This CDR3 reads CASSVQVNQPQHF. The CDR3 bases are TGTGCCAGCAGTGTGCAGGTCAATCAGCCCCAGCATTTT. This sequence joins TRBV6-4 and TRBJ1-5; no clear D. Trimming pared 4 bases from V and 3 bases from J, leaving 7 bases between. Germline CDR1 reads MRHNA; CDR2 reads SNTAGT. This CDR3 has 13 residues.

V is TRBV7-9 and J is TRBJ2-5, with 7 bases that match TRBD1. Germline V gene sequence: CDR1 SEHNR, CDR2 FQNEAQ (reference sequence). This CDR3 spans 15 amino acids. V trimming: 1 base; J trimming: 3 bases; junction bases outside the gene matches: 5. In DNA, the CDR3 is TGTGCCAGCAGCTTAGTCGGGACAGCTGAAGAGACCCAGTACTTC. This translates into CASSLVGTAEETQYF.